The entry below gives a single T cell receptor beta chain sequence along with its context. This clone's antigen is unknown. The record has no base qualities; no much larger clone is one base away. In the germline V gene, CDR1 corresponds to LGHNA and CDR2 to YNFKEQ. Unmatched junction bases come to 9, with V trimmed by 4 bases and J by 2 bases. There are 16 amino acids in the CDR3, from cysteine to phenylalanine inclusive. The kept DNA is CDR3 alone, 48 bases in frame from the first base. Reading the label with the study, this specimen's treatment or condition is: preoperative locoregional IRX-2 cytokine immunotherapy. The samples were obtained from a phase Ib study that tested preoperative, locoregional IRX-2 cytokine immunotherapy designed to prime immune responses. Before surgery, IRX-2 was given to the donors, who were patients with early-stage breast cancer. This entry belongs to a study of preoperative IRX-2 immunotherapy in early breast cancer (dated by TCRdb to the late 2010s).

The method behind the library was the immunoSEQ multiplex PCR assay. Not all clones reach the TCRdb copy of this immuneACCESS table, which keeps in-frame sequences only. Checked studies attribute under half of the gap to unresolved V genes and leave the rest unexplained. For this sample there are under 45,000 clones; 85% to 95% appear just once. Of the sample, 1.5% to 2% is held by the ten largest clones. The receptor was isolated from a human donor with breast cancer. Sequenced here: tumor tissue, sampled after IRX-2 immunotherapy. Recombination joined TRBV4-2 with TRBJ2-3, with 7 bases in between that match TRBD2. The DNA sequence is given as TGTGCCAGCAGCCTCCGGACTAGTTTCACCACAGATACGCAGTATTTT. It specifies CASSLRTSFTTDTQYF.